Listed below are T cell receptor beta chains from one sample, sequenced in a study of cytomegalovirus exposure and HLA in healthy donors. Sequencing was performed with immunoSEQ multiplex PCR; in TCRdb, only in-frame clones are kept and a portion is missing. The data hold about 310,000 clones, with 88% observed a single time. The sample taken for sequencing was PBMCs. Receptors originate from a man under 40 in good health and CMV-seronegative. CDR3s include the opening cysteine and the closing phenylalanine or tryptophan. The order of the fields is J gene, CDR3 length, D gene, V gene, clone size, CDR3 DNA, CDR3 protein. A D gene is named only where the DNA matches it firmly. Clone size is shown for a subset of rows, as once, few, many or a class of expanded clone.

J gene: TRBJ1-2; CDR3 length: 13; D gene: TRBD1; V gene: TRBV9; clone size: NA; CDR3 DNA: TGTGCCAGCTCAGGGGGCTCTAACTATGGCTACACCTTC; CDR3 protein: CASSGGSNYGYTF
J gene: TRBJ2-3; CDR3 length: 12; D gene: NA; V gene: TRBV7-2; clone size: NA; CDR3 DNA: TGTGCCAGCATGTGGCCCACAGATACGCAGTATTTT; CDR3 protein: CASMWPTDTQYF
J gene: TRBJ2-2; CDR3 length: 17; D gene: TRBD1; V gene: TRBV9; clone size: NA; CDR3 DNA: TGTGCCAGCAGCGGTAGAAGGGACAGGTCGAACACCGGGGAGCTGTTTTTT; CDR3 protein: CASSGRRDRSNTGELFF
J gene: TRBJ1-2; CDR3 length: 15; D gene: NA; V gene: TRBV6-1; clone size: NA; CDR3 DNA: TGTGCCAGCAGTGAAGATACAGTTTTTGACTATGGCTACACCTTC; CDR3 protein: CASSEDTVFDYGYTF
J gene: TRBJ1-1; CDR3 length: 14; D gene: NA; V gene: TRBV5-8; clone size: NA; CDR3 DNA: TGTGCCAGCAGAGAACTCGGGACACGGACTGAAGCTTTCTTT; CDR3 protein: CASRELGTRTEAFF
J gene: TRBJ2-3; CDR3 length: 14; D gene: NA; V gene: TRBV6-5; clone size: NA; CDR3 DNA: TGTGCCAGCAGGACTCTCGGGGGTACAGATACGCAGTATTTT; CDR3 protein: CASRTLGGTDTQYF
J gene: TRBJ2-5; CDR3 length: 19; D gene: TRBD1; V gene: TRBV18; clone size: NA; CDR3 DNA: TGTGCCAGCTCACCGGACCGGGACAGGGAGTCCCCATTTCAAGAGACCCAGTACTTC; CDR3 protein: CASSPDRDRESPFQETQYF
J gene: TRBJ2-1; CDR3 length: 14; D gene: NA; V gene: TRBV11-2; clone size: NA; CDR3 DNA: TGTGCCAGCAGCTTAGCGGGCTCCTACAATGAGCAGTTCTTC; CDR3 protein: CASSLAGSYNEQFF
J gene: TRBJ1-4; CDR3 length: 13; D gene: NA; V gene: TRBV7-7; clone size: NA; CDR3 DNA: TGTGCCAGCAGCCGAGGACAGAATGAAAAACTGTTTTTT; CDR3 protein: CASSRGQNEKLFF
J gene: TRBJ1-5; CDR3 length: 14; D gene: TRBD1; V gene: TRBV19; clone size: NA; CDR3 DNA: TGTGCCACCTCCCGGGACAGGGGGAGTCAGCCCCAGCATTTT; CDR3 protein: CATSRDRGSQPQHF
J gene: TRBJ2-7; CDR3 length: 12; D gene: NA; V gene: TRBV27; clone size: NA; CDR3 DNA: TGTGCCAGCAGTTCCACTCCCTACGAGCAGTACTTC; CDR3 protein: CASSSTPYEQYF
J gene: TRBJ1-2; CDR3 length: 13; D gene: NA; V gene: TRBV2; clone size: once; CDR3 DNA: TGTGCCAGCTGGGAGGGTCGGAGCTATGGCTACACCTTC; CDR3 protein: CASWEGRSYGYTF
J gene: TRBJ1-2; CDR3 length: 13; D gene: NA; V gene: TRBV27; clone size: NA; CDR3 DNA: TGTGCCAGCAGTTGGGACATGGTCGGTGGCTACACCTTC; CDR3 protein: CASSWDMVGGYTF
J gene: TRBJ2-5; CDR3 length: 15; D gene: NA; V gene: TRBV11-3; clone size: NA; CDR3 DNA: TGTGCCAGCAGCTTAGATCGGGGGAATGGGGCGACCCAGTACTTC; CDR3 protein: CASSLDRGNGATQYF
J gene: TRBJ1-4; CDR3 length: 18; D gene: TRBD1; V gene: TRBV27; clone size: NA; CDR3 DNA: TGTGCCAGCAGTTTAGATCACGGGACAGGGGAGTTTTGGGAAAAACTGTTTTTT; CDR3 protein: CASSLDHGTGEFWEKLFF
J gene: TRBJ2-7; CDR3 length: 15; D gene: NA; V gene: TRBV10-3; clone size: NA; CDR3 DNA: TGTGCCATCAAAACGGGCAGGGGACCCCCCGGCGAGCAGTACTTC; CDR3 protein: CAIKTGRGPPGEQYF
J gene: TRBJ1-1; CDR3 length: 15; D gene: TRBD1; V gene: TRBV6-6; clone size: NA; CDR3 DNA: TGTGCCAGCAGCGACCCGGGACAGGGGGCTCCTGAAGCTTTCTTT; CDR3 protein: CASSDPGQGAPEAFF
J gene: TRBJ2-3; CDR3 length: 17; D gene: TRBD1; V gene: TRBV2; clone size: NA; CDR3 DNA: TGTGCCAGCAGTGAAGCGGTAGGACAGGGTGTCACAGATACGCAGTATTTT; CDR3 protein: CASSEAVGQGVTDTQYF
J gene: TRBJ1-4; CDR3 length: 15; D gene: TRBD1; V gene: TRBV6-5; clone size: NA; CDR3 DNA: TGTGCCAGCAGTTTCAGGACAGGCTTAAATGAAAAACTGTTTTTT; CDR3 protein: CASSFRTGLNEKLFF
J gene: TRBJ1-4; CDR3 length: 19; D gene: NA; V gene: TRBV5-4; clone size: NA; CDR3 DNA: TGTGCCAGCAGCCATCCCACTTTCGGATCAGGAACCCTGAATGAAAAACTGTTTTTT; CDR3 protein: CASSHPTFGSGTLNEKLFF
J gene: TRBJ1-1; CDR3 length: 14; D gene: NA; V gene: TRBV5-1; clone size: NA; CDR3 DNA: TGCGCCAGCAGCTCCGGGACTTTCAACACTGAAGCTTTCTTT; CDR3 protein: CASSSGTFNTEAFF
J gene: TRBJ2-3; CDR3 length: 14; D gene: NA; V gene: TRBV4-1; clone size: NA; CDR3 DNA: TGCGCCAGCAGCCTTCCCGGGTCCACAGATACGCAGTATTTT; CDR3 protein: CASSLPGSTDTQYF
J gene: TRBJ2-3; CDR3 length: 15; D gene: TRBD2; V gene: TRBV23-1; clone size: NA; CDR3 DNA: TGCGCCAGCAGTCGAACTAGCGGGGAAACAGATACGCAGTATTTT; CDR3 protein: CASSRTSGETDTQYF
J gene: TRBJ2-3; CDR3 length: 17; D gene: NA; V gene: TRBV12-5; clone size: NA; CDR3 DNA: TGTGCTAGTGGTTTGCCCCCGGATCAGGGCGTGACAGATACGCAGTATTTT; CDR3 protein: CASGLPPDQGVTDTQYF
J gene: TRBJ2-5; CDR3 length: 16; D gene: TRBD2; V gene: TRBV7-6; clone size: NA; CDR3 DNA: TGTGCCAGCAGCTCTAACCTAGCGGGGCCCGGGGAGACCCAGTACTTC; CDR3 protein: CASSSNLAGPGETQYF
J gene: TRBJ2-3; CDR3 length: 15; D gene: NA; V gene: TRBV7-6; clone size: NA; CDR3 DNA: TGTGCCAGCAGCTTACGAGGTAGAGGCACAGATACGCAGTATTTT; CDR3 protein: CASSLRGRGTDTQYF
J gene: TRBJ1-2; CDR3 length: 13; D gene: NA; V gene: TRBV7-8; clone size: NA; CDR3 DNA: TGTGCCAGCAGCCTCCGGCGGGACTTTGGCTACACCTTC; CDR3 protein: CASSLRRDFGYTF
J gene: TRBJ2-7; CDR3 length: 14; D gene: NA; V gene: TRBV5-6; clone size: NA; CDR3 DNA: TGTGCCAGCGTCTCGTCAGGGGGGTCGTACGAGCAGTACTTC; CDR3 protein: CASVSSGGSYEQYF
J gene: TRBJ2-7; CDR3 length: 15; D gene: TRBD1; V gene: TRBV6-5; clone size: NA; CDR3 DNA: TGTGCCAGCACTCCAACGGGACAGACGTCCTACGAGCAGTACTTC; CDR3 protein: CASTPTGQTSYEQYF
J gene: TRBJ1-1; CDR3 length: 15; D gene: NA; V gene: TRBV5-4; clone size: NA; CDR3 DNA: TGTGCCAGCAGCTTGGAGCTTCTGAGGGACACTGAAGCTTTCTTT; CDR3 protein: CASSLELLRDTEAFF
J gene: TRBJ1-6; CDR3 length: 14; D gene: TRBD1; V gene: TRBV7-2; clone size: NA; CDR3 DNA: TGTGCCAGCACCCCCGGACAGGGTTATTCACCCCTCCACTTT; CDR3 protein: CASTPGQGYSPLHF
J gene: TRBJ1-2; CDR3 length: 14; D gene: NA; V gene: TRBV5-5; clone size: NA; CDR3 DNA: TGTGCCAGCAGCTTGGCCGTCGACTTCTCCGGCTACACCTTC; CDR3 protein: CASSLAVDFSGYTF
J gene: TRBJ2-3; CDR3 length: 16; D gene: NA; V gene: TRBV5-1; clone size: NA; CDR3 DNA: TGCGCCAGCAGCTTGGCCTCAGGGATGTTTACAGATACGCAGTATTTT; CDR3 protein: CASSLASGMFTDTQYF
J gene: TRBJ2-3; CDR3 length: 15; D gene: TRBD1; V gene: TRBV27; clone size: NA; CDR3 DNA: TGTGCCAGCAGTCCCGGACAGGGCTGGACAGATACGCAGTATTTT; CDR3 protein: CASSPGQGWTDTQYF
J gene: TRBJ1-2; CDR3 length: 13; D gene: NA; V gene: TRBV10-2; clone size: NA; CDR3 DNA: TGCGCCAGCACCGAAGCAGGGTTCCATGGCTACACCTTC; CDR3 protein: CASTEAGFHGYTF
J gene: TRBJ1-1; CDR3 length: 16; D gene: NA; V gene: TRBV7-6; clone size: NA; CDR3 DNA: TGTGCCAGCGGCTTCACCGCCAACGAGATGAACACTGAAGCTTTCTTT; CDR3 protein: CASGFTANEMNTEAFF
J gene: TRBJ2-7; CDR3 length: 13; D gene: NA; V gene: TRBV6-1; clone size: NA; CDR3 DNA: TGTGCCAGCTGCCAGGGTTCCTCCTACGAGCAGTACTTC; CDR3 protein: CASCQGSSYEQYF
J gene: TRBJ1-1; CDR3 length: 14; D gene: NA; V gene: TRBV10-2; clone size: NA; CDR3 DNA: TGCGCCAGCAGTGAGACAGCGGGGAACACTGAAGCTTTCTTT; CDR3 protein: CASSETAGNTEAFF
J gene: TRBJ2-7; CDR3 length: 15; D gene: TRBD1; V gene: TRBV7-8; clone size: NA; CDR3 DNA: TGTGCCAGCAGCTTAGGTTGGGACAGCTCCTACGAGCAGTACTTC; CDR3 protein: CASSLGWDSSYEQYF
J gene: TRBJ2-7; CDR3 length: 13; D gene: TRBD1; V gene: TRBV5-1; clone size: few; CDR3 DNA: TGCGCCAGCAGCTCACAGGGGACACACGAGCAGTACTTC; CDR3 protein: CASSSQGTHEQYF
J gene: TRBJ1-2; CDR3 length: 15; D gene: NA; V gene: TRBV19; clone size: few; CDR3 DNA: TGTGCCAGTAGTATGAGTGCACCCTCTGGCTATGGCTACACCTTC; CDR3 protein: CASSMSAPSGYGYTF
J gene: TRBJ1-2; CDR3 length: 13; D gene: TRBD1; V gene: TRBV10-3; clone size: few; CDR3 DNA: TGTGCCATCAGTGCAGGGGGCGACTATGGCTACACCTTC; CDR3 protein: CAISAGGDYGYTF
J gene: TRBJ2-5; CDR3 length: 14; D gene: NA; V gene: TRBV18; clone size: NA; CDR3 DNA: TGTGCCAGCTCACCAAGACAGACCCAAGAGACCCAGTACTTC; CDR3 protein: CASSPRQTQETQYF
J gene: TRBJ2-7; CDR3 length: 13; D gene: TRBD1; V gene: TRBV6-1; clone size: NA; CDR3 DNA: TGTGCCAGCTCGCCGACAGGGCCCTACGAGCAGTACTTC; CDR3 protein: CASSPTGPYEQYF
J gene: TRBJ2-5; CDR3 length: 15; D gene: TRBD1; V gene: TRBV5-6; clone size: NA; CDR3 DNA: TGTGCCAGCATCCCACAGGGGGCTATGCAAGAGACCCAGTACTTC; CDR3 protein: CASIPQGAMQETQYF
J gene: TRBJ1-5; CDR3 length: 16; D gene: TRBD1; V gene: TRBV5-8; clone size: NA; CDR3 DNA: TGTGCCAGCAGCCAAACAGGGGCGTATATCAATCAGCCCCAGCATTTT; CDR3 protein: CASSQTGAYINQPQHF
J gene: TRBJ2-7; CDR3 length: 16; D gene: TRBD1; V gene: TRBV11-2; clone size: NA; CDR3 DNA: TGTGCCAGCAGCACGCGACAGGGTGGAATCCCCTACGAGCAGTACTTC; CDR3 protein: CASSTRQGGIPYEQYF
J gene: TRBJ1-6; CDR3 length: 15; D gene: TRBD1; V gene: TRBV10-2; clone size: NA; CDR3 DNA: TGCGCCAGCAGTGATACGGGACAGACTAATTCACCCCTCCACTTT; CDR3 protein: CASSDTGQTNSPLHF
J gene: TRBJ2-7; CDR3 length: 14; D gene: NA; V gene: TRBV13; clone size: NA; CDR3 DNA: TGTGCCAGCAGCTCTGGACTGCAGTCCTACGAGCAGTACTTC; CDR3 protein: CASSSGLQSYEQYF
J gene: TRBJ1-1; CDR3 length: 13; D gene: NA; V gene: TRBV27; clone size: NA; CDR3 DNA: TGTGCCAGCAGTTTGTACAGTTACACTGAAGCTTTCTTT; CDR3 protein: CASSLYSYTEAFF
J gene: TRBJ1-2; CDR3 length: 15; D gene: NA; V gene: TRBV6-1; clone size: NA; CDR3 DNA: TGTGCCAGCAGTCGTGAGTCAGGGGCCGGCTATGGCTACACCTTC; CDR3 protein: CASSRESGAGYGYTF
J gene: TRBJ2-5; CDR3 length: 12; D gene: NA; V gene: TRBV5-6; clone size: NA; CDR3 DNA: TGTGCCAGCAGCTTAGCCGAGGGGGCCCAGTACTTC; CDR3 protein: CASSLAEGAQYF
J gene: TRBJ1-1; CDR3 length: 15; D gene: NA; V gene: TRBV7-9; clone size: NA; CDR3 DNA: TGTGCCAGCAGCTTCCCGCAGACAGGGAACACTGAAGCTTTCTTT; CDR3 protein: CASSFPQTGNTEAFF
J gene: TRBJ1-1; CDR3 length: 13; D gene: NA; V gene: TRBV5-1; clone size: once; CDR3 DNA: TGCGCCAGCAGCTTGGCAGGGTACACTGAAGCTTTCTTT; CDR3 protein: CASSLAGYTEAFF